The 32 T cell receptor beta chains reported below all come from one sample, sequenced in a study of T cells in Graves' hyperthyroidism and ophthalmopathy. What was amplified from RNA transcripts were TCR beta CDR3 regions. A set of HTBI primers served as the primers for a first-round RT-PCR of the TCR CDR3. TCRdb recomputed calls from the multiplex PCR reads with MiXCR, one row per CDR3 protein. The table lists roughly 700,000 distinct CDR3 sequences, approximately 15% of them singletons, with about 16% in the top ten. The specimen sequenced was blood. These receptor sequences come from a man in his fifties or sixties with Graves' hyperthyroidism.

This clonotype was seen ten or more times. The chain has TRBV6-1 and TRBJ2-7; the D gene could be TRBD1 or TRBD2 (6 bases each). There are 12 residues in the CDR3. The germline V gene encodes CDR1 MNHNS and CDR2 SASEGT. V lost 10 bases and J 6 bases, leaving 16 bases between the germline ends. CDR3 region: CATLGRGLEQYF. Written as DNA, the CDR3 is TGTGCCACCTTGGGTCGGGGGCTCGAGCAGTACTTC.

This sequence joins TRBV2 and TRBJ2-3; TRBD2 matches 14 bases. Germline CDR1 and CDR2: SNHLY and FYNNEI. V was clipped by 6 bases and J by 0 bases; unmatched bases: 11. CDR3 length equals 19 residues. The CDR3, as DNA: TGTGCCAGCAGCTCTCGACTAGCGGGAGGGAAGGGGAGCACAGATACGCAGTATTTT. It encodes CASSSRLAGGKGSTDTQYF.

The table lists this clonotype with many counts. V and J are TRBV27 and TRBJ1-1; D gene unclear. V dropped 6 bases and J dropped 1 base, with 12 bases sitting between them. The CDR3 totals 14 residues. Germline CDR1 and CDR2: MNHEY and SMNVEV (reference sequence). The CDR3 reads CASRERRTNTEAFF. In DNA, the CDR3 is TGTGCCAGCAGAGAAAGACGGACGAACACTGAAGCTTTCTTT.

The CDR3 DNA reads TGTGCCACCAGTGATTTACCTAGCGGGGGTTCCACAGATACGCAGTATTTT. Residues: CATSDLPSGGSTDTQYF. This chain uses TRBV24-1 with TRBJ2-3, with 10 nucleotides matching TRBD2. The junction had 5 bases not matched to a gene; V was cut back by 1 base and J by 2 bases. This CDR3 region has 17 residues. CDR1 is KGHDR, CDR2 SFDVKD, per germline.

In its sample, this clonotype was seen many times. V gene TRBV11-2 combines with J gene TRBJ2-7; 10 positions match TRBD1. Looked up from germline, CDR1 is SGHAT and CDR2 is FQNNGV. The CDR3 is made up of 14 amino acids. V gave up 4 bases and J gave up 2 bases; unmatched junction bases: 2. The chain's CDR3 is CASSWGQGPYEQYF. The CDR3 DNA reads as TGTGCCAGCAGCTGGGGACAGGGGCCCTACGAGCAGTACTTC.

With respect to this clonotype: At one end, the junction sequence differs from germline, possibly due to a read error. The rearrangement joins TRBV7-9 to TRBJ1-3, with D possibly matching TRBD1 (5 bases). The CDR3 runs 11 residues. Germline CDR1 SEHNR, CDR2 FQNEAQ (reference sequence). CDR3 DNA sequence: TGTGCCAGCATCTCGCCTCAGGGTATGGATTTT. This gives the protein CASISPQGMDF.

The table lists this clonotype with many counts. This chain connects TRBV2 to TRBJ2-3; TRBD1 agrees at 7 bases. The CDR3 spans 15 residues. Germline trimming cut 0 bases from V and 1 base from J; bases unmatched to any gene: 1. Germline CDR1 is SNHLY and CDR2 is FYNNEI. The CDR3 sequence: CASSEATGRTDTQYF. The CDR3 nucleotides read TGTGCCAGCAGTGAAGCGACAGGGCGCACAGATACGCAGTATTTT.

This chain connects TRBV5-1 to TRBJ2-1; 9 bases fit TRBD2. The CDR3 has 17 amino acids. V shed 5 bases, J shed 8 bases, and the junction held 17 bases outside the gene matches. CDR1 SGHRS and CDR2 YFSETQ come from the germline V gene. The DNA for the CDR3 is TGCGCCAGCAGGCGGGTCGTGATAGCGGGAGTAGTGGATGAGCAGTTCTTC. Protein product: CASRRVVIAGVVDEQFF.

The table lists this clonotype with a few counts. The V and J genes are TRBV28 and TRBJ1-4; D is possibly TRBD1 (5 bases). Germline values: CDR1 MDHEN, CDR2 SYDVKM. The V and J ends lost 2 bases and 8 bases respectively, with 12 bases between them. The CDR3 runs to 14 residues. In DNA, the CDR3 is TGTGCCAGCAGTTTAGTGGTGGACACCGAAAAACTGTTTTTT. This codes for CASSLVVDTEKLFF.

This clonotype was counted at least ten times. This chain connects TRBV10-3 to TRBJ2-1; 7 positions agree with TRBD1. CDR1 and CDR2 (germline): ENHRY, SYGVKD. The CDR3 covers 14 residues. The junction had 1 base not matched to a gene; V was cut back by 2 bases and J by 3 bases. The CDR3 nucleotides read TGTGCCATCAGTGAGAGGGACAGCTACAATGAGCAGTTCTTC. As protein: CAISERDSYNEQFF.

This chain uses TRBV30 with TRBJ1-1; possible D gene TRBD1, 6 bases. From germline, CDR1 is GTSNPN and CDR2 SVGIG (reference sequence). The CDR3 runs to 16 residues. Trimming took 2 bases from V and 1 from J, leaving 17 bases between them. CDR3 nucleotide sequence: TGTGCCTGGAGTCTCCCAGGATGGACAGCGAACACTGAAGCTTTCTTT. Its protein product is CAWSLPGWTANTEAFF.

This clonotype was seen repeatedly, ten times or more. The chain joins TRBV6-2 or TRBV6-3 to TRBJ2-5, with 9 bases that match TRBD2. Germline V gene data show CDR1 as MNHEY and CDR2 as SVGEGT. The CDR3 contains 17 residues. V trimming: 7 bases; J trimming: 0 bases; junction bases outside the gene matches: 12. The CDR3 nucleotides read TGTGCCAGCACTAAAGCGGGGGGTTACTCGTACCAAGAGACCCAGTACTTC. Translation gives CASTKAGGYSYQETQYF.

This chain uses TRBV4-1 with TRBJ1-2; 7 bases line up with TRBD1. This CDR3 region has 15 residues. Germline CDR1 is MGHRA and CDR2 is YSYEKL. J lost 2 bases, V lost 4 bases, and 7 bases had no gene match. CDR3 sequence (DNA): TGCGCCAGCAGCCCTATGGGACAGACCAACTATGGCTACACCTTC. Translating gives CASSPMGQTNYGYTF.

The J gene is TRBJ2-7, the V gene TRBV6-1; perhaps TRBD1 as D (6 bases). This CDR3 has 14 amino acids. Germline CDR1 MNHNS, CDR2 SASEGT. V was clipped by 5 bases and J by 2 bases, with 13 bases between them. The CDR3 nucleotides read TGTGCCAGCAGTCGAGGGGGACGTCCCTACGAGCAGTACTTC. This sequence encodes CASSRGGRPYEQYF.

In this sample, this clonotype turned up many times. The chain links TRBV24-1 to TRBJ2-5; weak D call: TRBD1 (5 bases). CDR1 and CDR2 from the germline V gene are KGHDR and SFDVKD. The CDR3 loop spans 14 amino acids. Trimming removed 2 bases at V and 2 bases at J, with 8 bases between. CDR3 coding DNA: TGTGCCACCAGTGATTCGACAGTACAAGAGACCCAGTACTTC. Translating it yields CATSDSTVQETQYF.

Many counts were recorded for this clonotype. The J gene is TRBJ2-3, the V gene TRBV7-2; D gene uncertain. Germline V gene data show CDR1 as SGHTA and CDR2 as FQGNSA. The length of the CDR3 is 15 residues. V lost 2 bases and J 6 bases, leaving 15 bases between the germline ends. CDR3 nucleotides: TGTGCCAGCAGCTTACAGGCGGCACTCGTGGATACGCAGTATTTT. This codes for CASSLQAALVDTQYF.

This clonotype was found many times. The rearrangement uses TRBV6-1 and TRBJ2-7; D is unclear. CDR3 size: 15 residues. V was pared by 0 bases and J by 0 bases, with 9 bases between. CDR1 and CDR2 from the germline V gene are MNHNS and SASEGT. CDR3 nucleotide sequence: TGTGCCAGCAGTGAAGCTTGGCAGGACTCCTACGAGCAGTACTTC. It translates to CASSEAWQDSYEQYF.

J is TRBJ1-5 and V is TRBV28; 7 bases fit TRBD1. This CDR3 contains 14 residues. CDR1 and CDR2 (germline): MDHEN, SYDVKM. V shed 6 bases and J 5 bases; nucleotides not matched to a gene: 7. The CDR3 nucleotides are TGTGCCAGCAGGCCCGACAGGGATCATCAGCCCCAGCATTTT. Protein: CASRPDRDHQPQHF.

This clonotype was seen a handful of times. V is TRBV20-1 and J is TRBJ2-7; 7 nucleotides line up with TRBD1. V lost 2 bases and J lost 6; bases outside the gene matches: 10. Looked up from germline, CDR1 is DFQATT and CDR2 is SNEGSKA (reference sequence). The CDR3 runs to 14 residues. This chain's CDR3 is CSARTSTGAGEQYF. For the CDR3, the DNA is TGCAGTGCTAGAACCTCTACAGGGGCCGGCGAGCAGTACTTC.

This clonotype has at least ten counts. This chain uses TRBV7-9 with TRBJ2-1; 14 bases agree with TRBD2. There are 20 residues in the CDR3. CDR1 and CDR2 (germline): SEHNR, FQNEAQ (reference sequence). The ends lost 5 bases at V and 0 bases at J; junction bases unmatched: 12. The chain's CDR3 is CASSTTPGLAGEGSYNEQFF. The CDR3 nucleotides read TGTGCCAGCAGCACGACTCCGGGACTAGCGGGAGAAGGCTCCTACAATGAGCAGTTCTTC.

This clonotype occurred a few times. The chain uses TRBV7-9 and TRBJ2-1; 10 nucleotides line up with TRBD1. The CDR3 covers 14 residues. J was trimmed by 8 bases and V by 3 bases; bases with no gene match: 4. CDR1 is SEHNR, CDR2 FQNEAQ, per germline (reference sequence). CDR3 bases: TGTGCCAGCAGCTTCGGGACAGGGGACTATGAGCAGTTCTTC. The encoded protein is CASSFGTGDYEQFF.

Concerning this clonotype: A much larger clone lies a single base off, so this may be a read error. The chain uses TRBV7-9 and TRBJ2-5; 8 positions agree with TRBD1. With 7 bases clipped from V and 4 bases from J, the junction kept 2 bases outside the gene matches. Germline values: CDR1 SEHNR, CDR2 FQNEAQ (reference sequence). CDR3 length equals 12 residues. The CDR3 nucleotides read TGTGCCAGCATTGGACAGGGAGAGACCCAGTACTTC. Protein sequence: CASIGQGETQYF.

This clonotype has ten or more counts. This sequence joins TRBV28 and TRBJ1-3; D is possibly TRBD1 (5 bases). CDR1 MDHEN and CDR2 SYDVKM come from the germline V gene. The V end lost 8 bases, the J end lost 0 bases, and 11 bases lay between the germline ends. The CDR3 has 14 residues. CDR3 protein: CASGAHTSGNTIYF. CDR3 bases: TGTGCCAGCGGGGCGCATACCTCTGGAAACACCATATATTTT.

There are many counts of this clonotype. This chain connects TRBV18 to TRBJ1-1; D is possibly TRBD1 (5 bases). The CDR3 has 16 amino acids. Germline CDR1 and CDR2: KGHSH and LQKENI. V lost 2 bases and J 0 bases, leaving 13 bases between the germline ends. Written as DNA, the CDR3 is TGTGCCAGCTCACCAGGCCAGGGCGCAATGAACACTGAAGCTTTCTTT. Amino acids: CASSPGQGAMNTEAFF. Full variable domain (outside the CDR3, taken from reference TRBV18 and TRBJ1-1): NAGVMQNPRHLVRRRGQEARLRCSPMKGHSHVYWYRQLPEEGLKFMVYLQKENIIDESGMPKERFSAEFPKEGPSILRIQQVVRGDSAAYFCASSPGQGAMNTEAFFGQGTRLTVV.

This clonotype was observed a handful of times. The V call is TRBV28, the J call TRBJ2-2; TRBD2 agrees at 10 bases. Germline CDR1 is MDHEN and CDR2 is SYDVKM. With V trimmed by 5 bases and J by 2 bases, 8 bases remained unmatched. The CDR3 runs to 17 residues. The CDR3: CASSLIEREGNTGELFF. CDR3 in DNA: TGTGCCAGCAGTCTAATCGAGCGGGAGGGAAACACCGGGGAGCTGTTTTTT. Using reference TRBV28 and TRBJ2-2 for the parts outside the CDR3, the full variable domain is DVKVTQSSRYLVKRTGEKVFLECVQDMDHENMFWYRQDPGLGLRLIYFSYDVKMKEKGDIPEGYSVSREKKERFSLILESASTNQTSMYLCASSLIEREGNTGELFFGEGSRLTVL.

This clonotype has a count of ten or more. The chain couples TRBV28 to TRBJ1-2, with D possibly matching TRBD1 (6 bases). V was trimmed by 6 bases and J by 5 bases, leaving 22 bases between them. The CDR3 is 16 amino acids. CDR1 MDHEN and CDR2 SYDVKM come from the germline V gene. CDR3 DNA: TGTGCCAGCAGCGGACAGAAGGTGGGGTTCGTTTATGGCTACACCTTC. This sequence encodes CASSGQKVGFVYGYTF.

In its sample, this clonotype was seen a few times. The V and J genes are TRBV28 and TRBJ1-1, with TRBD1 as a possible D gene (6 bases). The CDR3 covers 12 residues. V was shortened by 7 bases and J by 3 bases, with 9 bases between the two germline ends. Per the germline V gene, CDR1 is MDHEN and CDR2 is SYDVKM. The CDR3 loop is CASTDSYTEAFF. CDR3 coding DNA: TGTGCCAGCACGGACAGCTACACTGAAGCTTTCTTT.

This clonotype was observed at least ten times. The rearrangement links TRBV28 to TRBJ2-6; 14 nucleotides align to TRBD2. With V trimmed by 5 bases and J by 2 bases, 5 bases remained unmatched. CDR1 is MDHEN and CDR2 is SYDVKM in the germline V gene. CDR3 size: 18 residues. For the CDR3, the DNA is TGTGCCAGCAGTCTACCGGGACTAGCGGGAGCTGGGGCCAACGTCCTGACTTTC. Its translation: CASSLPGLAGAGANVLTF.

There are many counts of this clonotype. The chain joins TRBV12-3 or TRBV12-4 to TRBJ1-6; D not certain. V was pared by 3 bases and J by 8 bases, with 11 bases between. The CDR3 is 14 residues long. The CDR3 DNA follows: TGTGCCAGCAGTTTGTCTAGGCGGGATTCACCCCTCCACTTT. The encoded protein is CASSLSRRDSPLHF.

The sample holds a few counts of this clonotype. V gene TRBV3-1 combines with J gene TRBJ1-1; D not certain. The CDR3 has 15 amino acids. Per the germline V gene, CDR1 is LGHDT and CDR2 is YNNKEL (reference sequence). Trimming took off 2 bases at V and 0 bases at J, with 10 bases between the two ends. The CDR3 DNA is TGTGCCAGCAGCCAATTAAAACAGCTGAACACTGAAGCTTTCTTT. This gives the protein CASSQLKQLNTEAFF.

This clonotype appeared many times. The chain joins TRBV7-2 to TRBJ2-3; D is possibly TRBD2 (5 bases). The CDR3 length is 13 residues. Deletions cut 8 bases from V and 6 bases from J, with 15 bases between. The V gene's germline CDR1 is SGHTA and CDR2 FQGNSA. CDR3 protein: CASGLSRDDTQYF. The DNA for the CDR3 is TGTGCCAGCGGACTCAGCCGCGACGATACGCAGTATTTT.

Only a few counts were recorded for this clonotype. This rearrangement joins TRBV18 to TRBJ2-2; D ambiguous. This CDR3 is built from 16 residues. V was pared by 2 bases and J by 0 bases, with 10 bases between. CDR1 KGHSH and CDR2 LQKENI come from the germline V gene. The CDR3 sequence: CASSPVYLTNTGELFF. CDR3 sequence (DNA): TGTGCCAGCTCACCAGTTTATTTAACGAACACCGGGGAGCTGTTTTTT.